The 30 T cell receptor beta chains given below trace back to one sample, sequenced in a study of T cell responses to AZD1222 COVID-19 vaccine. Sequencing was performed with immunoSEQ multiplex PCR; in TCRdb, only in-frame clones are kept and a portion is missing. The data contain 100,000 or so clones, 88% of them singletons. The starting material was peripheral blood, obtained on day 0 of AZD1222 vaccination. These receptors all stem from an adult in good health.

The table lists this clone with a count of one. This chain uses TRBV29-1 with TRBJ2-7, with TRBD2 matching 7 bases. After removal of 5 bases from V and 0 bases from J, the junction contained 4 bases not matched to a gene. CDR1 is SQVTM and CDR2 is ANQGSEA in the germline V gene. This CDR3 is built from 13 residues. The CDR3 protein is CSVRSGGSYEQYF. CDR3 bases: TGCAGCGTTCGATCGGGAGGCTCCTACGAGCAGTACTTC.

The J gene is TRBJ1-1, the V gene TRBV18; weak D call: TRBD1 (5 bases). With 2 bases removed from V and 1 base from J, the gap between germline ends came to 8 bases. This CDR3 contains 14 residues. Looked up from germline, CDR1 is KGHSH and CDR2 is LQKENI. CDR3 protein: CASSPGAGNTEAFF. The CDR3 region has the DNA TGTGCCAGCTCACCAGGGGCAGGGAACACTGAAGCTTTCTTT.

The chain carries TRBV24-1 and TRBJ2-4; D is possibly TRBD1 (6 bases). Germline V lookup: CDR1 KGHDR, CDR2 SFDVKD. CDR3 size: 17 residues. V was clipped by 4 bases and J by 1 base, with 16 bases between them. This CDR3 is CATSDLGRGLAKNIQYF. In DNA, the CDR3 is TGTGCCACCAGTGACCTGGGCAGGGGCTTGGCCAAAAACATTCAGTACTTC.

This chain links TRBV4-2 with TRBJ2-1; TRBD2 agrees at 8 bases. Losses at the gene ends were 0 bases for V and 0 bases for J; bases not matched to a gene: 10. CDR1 is LGHNA and CDR2 is YNFKEQ in the germline V gene. The CDR3 is made up of 19 amino acids. Here the CDR3 reads CASSQDGRGAGGSYNEQFF. CDR3 bases: TGTGCCAGCAGCCAAGACGGGCGGGGTGCGGGAGGCTCCTACAATGAGCAGTTCTTC.

This sequence joins TRBV6-2 or TRBV6-3 and TRBJ2-7, with a tentative D call TRBD1 (6 bases). The germline V gene has CDR1 MNHEY and CDR2 SVGEGT. CDR3 size: 12 residues. V was clipped by 4 bases and J by 3 bases, with 7 bases between them. CDR3 nucleotide sequence: TGTGCCAGCAGTTTGGGACACTACGAGCAGTACTTC. Its protein product is CASSLGHYEQYF.

The chain combines TRBV1 with TRBJ1-1. TRBV1 has pseudogene status. There are 15 residues in the CDR3. Here the CDR3 reads CTSIRGRGATTEAFF. The CDR3 coding sequence is TGCACCAGCATCCGAGGACGGGGGGCGACCACTGAAGCTTTCTTT.

This chain joins TRBV6-4 and TRBJ1-1; TRBD1 agrees at 10 bases. V lost 2 bases to trimming and J lost 4 bases; unmatched junction nucleotides: 1. The length of the CDR3 is 14 residues. Germline V gene lookup returns CDR1 MRHNA and CDR2 SNTAGT. The chain's CDR3 is CASSDRTGGTEAFF. The DNA of the CDR3 is TGTGCCAGCAGTGACAGGACAGGGGGCACTGAAGCTTTCTTT.

The chain uses TRBV5-6 and TRBJ1-2; D is undetermined. From germline, CDR1 is SGHDT and CDR2 YYEEEE. This CDR3 spans 16 amino acids. The V end was cut by 0 bases, the J end by 4 bases, with 16 bases between. CDR3 loop: CASSLEAAVRGYGYTF. CDR3 coding DNA: TGTGCCAGCAGCTTGGAGGCGGCGGTTCGCGGCTATGGCTACACCTTC.

The DNA for the CDR3 is TGTGCCAGCAGCCCACCTGAGACAGGGAATCAGCCCCAGCATTTT. Residues: CASSPPETGNQPQHF. The chain couples TRBV7-8 to TRBJ1-5; 7 bases agree with TRBD1. V dropped 5 bases and J dropped 4; count of bases not matched to a gene: 8. Germline V lookup: CDR1 SGHVS, CDR2 FQNEAQ. This CDR3 comprises 15 residues.

This clone came up once. This chain joins TRBV5-1 and TRBJ2-1; D not resolved. This CDR3 region has 17 residues. V was clipped by 1 base and J by 4 bases, with 18 bases between them. Germline V gene sequence: CDR1 SGHRS, CDR2 YFSETQ. The CDR3 here is CASSLLGAQIAYNEQFF. The DNA of the CDR3 is TGCGCCAGCAGCTTGCTTGGCGCGCAAATAGCTTACAATGAGCAGTTCTTC.

The J gene is TRBJ1-4, the V gene TRBV5-1, with 8 positions matching TRBD1. The V segment lost 0 bases and the J segment 8 bases; nucleotides outside the gene matches: 3. The CDR3 loop spans 14 amino acids. From germline, CDR1 is SGHRS and CDR2 YFSETQ. This CDR3 is CASSLGTGHEKLFF. The CDR3 nucleotides are TGCGCCAGCAGCTTGGGGACAGGGCACGAAAAACTGTTTTTT.

The chain is built from TRBV7-2 and TRBJ2-7; maybe TRBD2 (5 bases). Deletions cut 4 bases from V and 0 bases from J, with 10 bases between. CDR1 and CDR2 from the germline V gene are SGHTA and FQGNSA. The CDR3 consists of 14 residues. The CDR3 loop is CASSYDYSSYEQYF. DNA of the CDR3: TGTGCCAGCAGCTATGACTACTCCTCCTACGAGCAGTACTTC.

A single count supports this clone. The CDR3 nucleotides read TGTGCCAGTAGTATCCTACAGGGCGGTGAAAAACTGTTTTTT. This codes for CASSILQGGEKLFF. V and J are TRBV19 and TRBJ1-4; TRBD1 might be the D (6 bases). Trimming removed 3 bases from V and 7 bases from J, with 12 bases in between. This CDR3 contains 14 residues. Per the germline V gene, CDR1 is LNHDA and CDR2 is SQIVND (reference sequence).

CDR3 in amino acids: CASSPRTANSPLHF. DNA for the CDR3: TGTGCCAGCTCCCCGAGGACAGCAAATTCACCCCTCCACTTT. The chain couples TRBV6-5 to TRBJ1-6, with TRBD1 as a possible D gene (6 bases). Germline CDR1 is MNHEY and CDR2 is SVGAGI. With 8 bases removed from V and 7 bases from J, the gap between germline ends came to 15 bases. The CDR3 sequence is 14 residues long.

About this clone: The same CDR3 can be traced to other DNA sequences in this sample. V gene TRBV11-2 combines with J gene TRBJ1-1; D ambiguous. In germline, CDR1 is SGHAT, CDR2 FQNNGV. V was shortened by 1 base and J by 0 bases, with 3 bases between the two germline ends. The CDR3 spans 13 residues. The CDR3 loop is CASSLGVNTEAFF. The CDR3 DNA is TGTGCCAGCAGCTTAGGTGTGAACACTGAAGCTTTCTTT.

This clone appeared a few times. The CDR3 region has the DNA TGTGCCAGCAGCCAAACAGCCAATCAGCCCCAGCATTTT. Translated: CASSQTANQPQHF. The chain is built from TRBV3-1 (or the pseudogene TRBV3-2) and TRBJ1-5; D gene unclear. This CDR3 region has 13 residues. The germline gives CDR1 LGHDT, CDR2 YNNKEL (reference sequence). The V end was cut by 2 bases, the J end by 3 bases, with 5 bases between.

This chain joins TRBV30 and TRBJ2-7; TRBD2 might be the D (6 bases). The germline V and J ends were trimmed by 1 base and 1 base, with 11 bases remaining between them. Germline V gives CDR1 GTSNPN, CDR2 SVGIG (reference sequence). The CDR3 covers 14 residues. In DNA form, the CDR3 reads TGTGCCTGGAGTGGATTAGCGGAGTCCTACGAGCAGTACTTC. Amino acid sequence: CAWSGLAESYEQYF.

V usage is TRBV27 and J usage is TRBJ2-1; the D is unclear. Trimming shortened V by 5 bases and J by 7 bases, and 21 bases separated the two germline ends. The germline CDR1 and CDR2 sequences are MNHEY and SMNVEV (reference sequence). CDR3 length equals 16 residues. DNA for the CDR3: TGTGCCAGCAGTACCCTCTACCGCGGTCAGAAGAATGAGCAGTTCTTC. It encodes CASSTLYRGQKNEQFF.

The chain employs TRBV4-1 and TRBJ2-7; TRBD2 is a possible D gene (5 bases). This CDR3 contains 16 residues. Trimming removed 0 bases from V and 3 bases from J, with 15 bases in between. Per germline, CDR1 MGHRA and CDR2 YSYEKL. The DNA for the CDR3 is TGCGCCAGCAGCCAAGATAAAGTCAGAGGGAGCTACGAGCAGTACTTC. It translates to CASSQDKVRGSYEQYF.

J is TRBJ1-1 and V is TRBV5-1; tentative D call: TRBD1 (5 bases). Germline CDR1 reads SGHRS; CDR2 reads YFSETQ. V shed 4 bases and J shed 0 bases, with 10 bases lying between them. The CDR3 totals 14 residues. DNA for the CDR3: TGCGCCAGCAGCAAGGACAAATTGAACACTGAAGCTTTCTTT. Translated: CASSKDKLNTEAFF.

CDR3 residues: CASRGTGTTNEKLFF. The CDR3, as DNA: TGTGCCAGCAGAGGGACAGGAACAACTAATGAAAAACTGTTTTTT. V usage is TRBV6-5 and J usage is TRBJ1-4; 8 bases are a match to TRBD1. J gave up 0 bases and V 6 bases, and 3 bases lay outside the gene matches. The length of the CDR3 is 15 residues. The germline CDR1 and CDR2 sequences are MNHEY and SVGAGI.

The chain carries TRBV4-3 and TRBJ2-1, with 7 bases aligning to TRBD2. Trimming at V came to 5 bases and at J to 0 bases, leaving 4 bases not matched to a gene. This CDR3 has 15 residues. Germline values: CDR1 LGHNA, CDR2 YSLEER. DNA of the CDR3: TGCGCCAGCAGCGCCCGGGACTACTCCTACAATGAGCAGTTCTTC. It is translated as CASSARDYSYNEQFF.

The chain carries TRBV2 and TRBJ1-1; 8 bases align to TRBD1. This CDR3 has 14 amino acids. Unmatched junction bases numbered 9, after V lost 2 bases and J lost 10 bases. Germline CDR1 and CDR2: SNHLY and FYNNEI. The CDR3 is CASSEYGTGPGAFF. In nucleotides, the CDR3 is TGTGCCAGCAGTGAATATGGGACAGGACCTGGAGCTTTCTTT.

This clone occurred once. The chain has TRBV5-1 and TRBJ1-3; 7 bases align to TRBD1. The trim removed 5 bases at V and 2 bases at J, leaving 4 bases unmatched. Germline V gene data show CDR1 as SGHRS and CDR2 as YFSETQ. There are 14 residues in the CDR3. The CDR3 coding sequence is TGCGCCAGCAGACCGACAGGGACTGGAAACACCATATATTTT. It encodes CASRPTGTGNTIYF.

This clone was seen only a few times. The chain combines TRBV5-8 with TRBJ2-1; D remains unclear. Germline assignment: CDR1 SGHTS and CDR2 YDEGEE. This CDR3 contains 11 residues. Trimming pared 1 base from V and 4 bases from J, leaving 0 bases between. DNA of the CDR3: TGTGCCAGCAGCTTGTACAATGAGCAGTTCTTC. Protein: CASSLYNEQFF.

The J gene is TRBJ1-5, the V gene TRBV12-3 or TRBV12-4; D gene uncertain. The CDR3 covers 12 residues. The V end was cut by 6 bases, the J end by 7 bases, with 10 bases between. The DNA of the CDR3 is TGTGCCAGCAGCCCCGATCCCCAGCCCCAGCATTTT. Protein product: CASSPDPQPQHF.

This clone showed up just once. The chain carries TRBV5-5 and TRBJ2-2; unclear D gene. The ends were cut back, 0 bases at V and 4 bases at J, with 4 bases in the middle. Germline-derived CDR1 and CDR2 are SGHKS and YYEKEE (reference sequence). The CDR3 loop spans 13 amino acids. The CDR3 bases are TGTGCCAGCAGCTTGGTGATCACCGGGGAGCTGTTTTTT. Its translation: CASSLVITGELFF.

This chain joins TRBV7-2 and TRBJ2-1; tentatively, D is TRBD1 (6 bases). This CDR3 has 16 amino acids. The V end lost 1 base, the J end lost 9 bases, and 19 bases lay between the germline ends. Germline V CDR1 and CDR2: SGHTA, FQGNSA. The CDR3 nucleotides read TGTGCCAGCAGCTTAGGAGGCAGGGGTATACTCGTTGAGCAGTTCTTC. Translating it yields CASSLGGRGILVEQFF.

The chain recombines TRBV30 with TRBJ1-1, with 10 bases lining up with TRBD1. The CDR3 sequence is 15 residues long. V shed 0 bases, J shed 5 bases, and the junction held 6 bases outside the gene matches. CDR1 and CDR2 from the germline V gene are GTSNPN and SVGIG (reference sequence). In DNA, the CDR3 is TGTGCCTGGAGTGTACCGGGACAGGGGCGGACTGAAGCTTTCTTT. It encodes CAWSVPGQGRTEAFF.

The J gene is TRBJ2-2, the V gene TRBV2; the D gene is possibly TRBD2 (6 bases). The CDR3 sequence is 14 residues long. Germline V gives CDR1 SNHLY, CDR2 FYNNEI. V was clipped by 5 bases and J by 8 bases, with 15 bases between them. The CDR3 sequence: CASSIGDFGGELFF. CDR3 nucleotides: TGTGCCAGCAGTATCGGGGACTTCGGGGGGGAGCTGTTTTTT.